This TCR beta chain emerged from a study of blood T cell repertoires in COVID-19. Study-wide context: Samples taken during acute and convalescent COVID-19 were collected in the United States, Italy and Spain. In each case, the material was cDNA or gDNA derived from T cells, B-cell-depleted T cells, or PBMCs.

TCRdb's copy holds only in-frame clones and misses some; the assay was immunoSEQ multiplex PCR. The repertoire has some 140,000 clones, about 90% of them found once; the top ten carry 0.5% to 0.55%. CDR3 length equals 16 residues. The J gene is TRBJ2-5, the V gene TRBV21-1; TRBD2, the D gene given by the table, was not confirmed from the DNA. TRBV21-1 is given as a pseudogene. The TCR originated in a man in his forties or fifties with acute or convalescent COVID-19. The sequenced sample consisted of peripheral blood. The CDR3 nucleotides are TGTGCCAGCAGCCAGTGGGGGACTAGCCGAAAAGAGACCCAGTACTTC. Translating gives CASSQWGTSRKETQYF.